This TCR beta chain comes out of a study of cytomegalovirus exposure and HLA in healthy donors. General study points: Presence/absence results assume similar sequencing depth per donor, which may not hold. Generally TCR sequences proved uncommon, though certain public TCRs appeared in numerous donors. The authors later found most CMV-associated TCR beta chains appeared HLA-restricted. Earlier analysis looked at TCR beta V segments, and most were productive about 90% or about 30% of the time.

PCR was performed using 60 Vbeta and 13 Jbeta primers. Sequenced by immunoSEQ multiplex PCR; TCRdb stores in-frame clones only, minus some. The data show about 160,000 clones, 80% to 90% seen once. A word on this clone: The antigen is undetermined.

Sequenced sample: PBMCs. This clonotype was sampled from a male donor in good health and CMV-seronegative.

CDR3 nucleotide sequence: TGTGCCAGCAGCCGTGAACAGGGGGGTAATGAAAAACTGTTTTTT. Its translation: CASSREQGGNEKLFF. V gene TRBV14 combines with J gene TRBJ1-4, with 8 bases aligning to TRBD1. Germline V gene data show CDR1 as SGHDN and CDR2 as FVKESK. The J segment lost 4 bases and the V segment lost 4 bases, leaving 5 bases of the junction unmatched. CDR3 length: 15 residues.